Described below is a single T cell receptor beta chain sequence and its context. Based on CD45RO/CCR7/CD25/CD127/CD95/CD27, CD4+ regulatory, stem cell-like memory, naive and central memory cells were sorted. CDR3 length: 14 residues. V was pared by 1 base and J by 0 bases, with 6 bases between. The germline CDR1 and CDR2 sequences are SEHNR and FQNEAQ (reference sequence). The data were taken from a study of beta chain features in type 1 diabetes. Looking at the study overall: Cell yields, gender and age were similar in healthy donors and patients.

Every bit of the isolated RNA underwent reverse transcription, so sequencing read expressed TCRB transcripts. Sequencing was performed with immunoSEQ multiplex PCR; in TCRdb, only in-frame clones are kept and a portion is missing. This sample has more than 300,000 clones, with over 10% found just once. The sample comprised naive CD4+ T cells from blood. The receptor was derived from a man aged 18 to 35 in good health. The chain couples TRBV7-9 to TRBJ1-1; D not resolved. The CDR3 sequence: CASSLELLNTEAFF. The CDR3 DNA is TGTGCCAGCAGCTTAGAACTCCTGAACACTGAAGCTTTCTTT.